This entry concerns a single T cell receptor beta chain. This sample was taken from a study of cytomegalovirus exposure and HLA in healthy donors. Primers for the PCR totalled 60 Vbeta and 13 Jbeta. This table comes from immunoSEQ multiplex PCR, and its TCRdb copy is limited to in-frame clones, with some not included. This sample carries 150,000 to 200,000 clones, 71% of them seen once, and the ten largest clones take roughly 1.6%. Germline V CDR1 and CDR2: SGHTS, YDEGEE. Trimming cost V 3 bases and J 10 bases, with 20 bases left between them. This CDR3 has 16 residues. The chain links TRBV5-8 to TRBJ1-6; a possible D gene is TRBD1 (6 bases). The specimen sequenced was PBMCs. This TCR came from a girl between 10 and 17 years old in good health and CMV-seronegative. The CDR3 DNA follows: TGTGCCAGCAGCTCAGGGAGGGGGACATTTGGATCACCCCTCCACTTT. Protein sequence: CASSSGRGTFGSPLHF.